This T cell receptor (beta chain) came from a study of shared clonotypes between healthy human individuals. Study-level information: Each donor contributed plates that comprised three CD4 naive, three CD4 memory, two CD8 naive and one CD8 memory.

The donors were adults (healthy and HIV-negative) with no recent acute infections or vaccinations. Trimming took 6 bases from V and 1 from J, leaving 16 bases between them. Germline V CDR1 and CDR2: SGHTA, FQGNSA. The CDR3 consists of 16 residues. Once extracted for a subset, genomic DNA was divided evenly among several immunoSEQ plates. Data came from immunoSEQ multiplex PCR; TCRdb stores just in-frame clones and leaves some out. The sample has hundreds of thousands of clones, about 96% seen once. Sequencing was done on a sample of naive CD4+ T cells sorted from blood. Subset indicated: CD45RA+ positively selected. V usage is TRBV7-2 and J usage is TRBJ1-5; TRBD1 is a possible D gene (6 bases). This TCR derives from a woman under 40 in good health. The CDR3 DNA sequence: TGTGCCAGCAGTAAAGGGGGGTCGGGGAGCAATCAGCCCCAGCATTTT. It yields the protein CASSKGGSGSNQPQHF.